The 20 T cell receptor beta chains below were found in one sample sequenced in a study of CD8+ T cells in alopecia areata. The treatment was: oral pan-JAK inhibitor, 5-10 mg twice daily. In each case, RNA was isolated and then reverse transcribed into cDNA as the sequencing template. Clones were read by immunoSEQ multiplex PCR, and TCRdb kept only the in-frame ones, dropping some. The repertoire holds fewer than 150,000 clones, with around four fifths as singletons. The sample consisted of CD8+ T cells sorted from blood, taken at week 4, from a patient treated with tofacitinib. Every receptor here comes from a human donor with alopecia areata.

The rearrangement uses TRBV27 and TRBJ2-2; 9 bases agree with TRBD2. The V and J ends lost 9 bases and 6 bases, in that order; junction bases with no gene match: 8. The CDR3 runs 14 residues. In germline, CDR1 is MNHEY, CDR2 SMNVEV (reference sequence). As DNA, the CDR3 is TGTGCCAGGCGATCTGGCGGGGGGGCCGGGGAGCTGTTTTTT. Protein sequence: CARRSGGGAGELFF.

The chain couples TRBV6-5 to TRBJ1-1; tentatively, D is TRBD1 (5 bases). Germline-derived CDR1 and CDR2 are MNHEY and SVGAGI. The V end lost 5 bases, the J end lost 3 bases, and 10 bases lay between the germline ends. This CDR3 has 13 residues. The CDR3 is CASSPRGDTEAFF. CDR3 bases: TGTGCCAGCAGTCCGCGAGGGGACACTGAAGCTTTCTTT.

The chain recombines TRBV7-9 with TRBJ2-5, with TRBD2 matching 15 bases. The junction had 7 bases not matched to a gene; V was cut back by 3 bases and J by 5 bases. Germline assignment: CDR1 SEHNR and CDR2 FQNEAQ (reference sequence). The length of the CDR3 is 17 residues. This chain's CDR3 is CASSFGTSGGPVETQYF. For the CDR3, the DNA is TGTGCCAGCAGCTTTGGGACTAGCGGGGGGCCGGTGGAGACCCAGTACTTC.

The chain uses TRBV27 and TRBJ2-1; 8 bases are a match to TRBD1. The V gene end was trimmed by 6 bases and the J gene end by 3 bases; junction bases not matched to a gene: 7. The germline V gene has CDR1 MNHEY and CDR2 SMNVEV (reference sequence). This CDR3 has 15 residues. CDR3 nucleotide sequence: TGTGCCAGCAGGCCAGGGGGCGTCCTCTACAATGAGCAGTTCTTC. Protein: CASRPGGVLYNEQFF.

This chain connects TRBV12-5 to TRBJ1-1; 9 bases line up with TRBD1. With 4 bases clipped from V and 3 bases from J, the junction kept 6 bases outside the gene matches. Germline V gene lookup returns CDR1 LGHNT and CDR2 FRNRAP. The CDR3 is 15 residues long. The CDR3 sequence is CASGWETGGDTEAFF. The CDR3 DNA is TGTGCTAGTGGTTGGGAGACAGGGGGGGACACTGAAGCTTTCTTT.

The chain recombines TRBV11-3 with TRBJ2-1; the match to TRBD2 covers 9 bases. This CDR3 comprises 15 residues. The ends lost 5 bases at V and 2 bases at J; junction bases unmatched: 4. CDR1 is SGHNT, CDR2 YENEEA, per germline. The CDR3 reads CASSLERGAYNEQFF. The CDR3 DNA is TGTGCCAGCAGCCTCGAGCGGGGGGCCTACAATGAGCAGTTCTTC.

The chain carries TRBV27 and TRBJ2-2, with 8 bases matching TRBD1. Germline V gene data show CDR1 as MNHEY and CDR2 as SMNVEV (reference sequence). The ends lost 5 bases at V and 3 bases at J; junction bases unmatched: 5. This CDR3 contains 15 residues. The CDR3 bases are TGTGCCAGCAGTAGCACAGGGGGGTACACCGGGGAGCTGTTTTTT. This encodes CASSSTGGYTGELFF.

This chain connects TRBV7-8 to TRBJ2-2, with unresolved D. CDR3 length equals 13 residues. Germline-derived CDR1 and CDR2 are SGHVS and FQNEAQ. Trimming took off 1 base at V and 1 base at J, with 1 base between the two ends. CDR3 nucleotides: TGTGCCAGCAGCTTAGGGAACACCGGGGAGCTGTTTTTT. This gives the protein CASSLGNTGELFF.

The V and J genes are TRBV15 and TRBJ2-7; no clear D gene. This CDR3 comprises 16 residues. V lost 3 bases and J 2 bases, leaving 17 bases between the germline ends. Per germline, CDR1 LNHNV and CDR2 YYDKDF (reference sequence). CDR3 amino acids: CATSSWKVDVPYEQYF. CDR3 sequence (DNA): TGTGCCACCAGCAGCTGGAAGGTGGATGTCCCCTACGAGCAGTACTTC.

This clone was detected only once. V is TRBV6-5 and J is TRBJ2-7; a weak D match, TRBD2 (6 bases). This CDR3 comprises 14 residues. V was clipped by 7 bases and J by 2 bases, with 15 bases between them. CDR1 is MNHEY, CDR2 SVGAGI, per germline. In nucleotides, the CDR3 is TGTGCCAGCACTTGGGGGGACGGACCCTACGAGCAGTACTTC. It codes for CASTWGDGPYEQYF.

Points on this clone: Mismatch with germline at one junction end may stem from a read error. The chain is built from TRBV30 and TRBJ1-2; D possibly corresponds to TRBD1 (5 bases). Germline assignment: CDR1 GTSNPN and CDR2 SVGIG (reference sequence). The CDR3 runs to 12 residues. The CDR3, as DNA: TGTACCTGCGACATGCGGGGGAATGGCTACACCTTC. Protein: CTCDMRGNGYTF.

V usage is TRBV4-1 and J usage is TRBJ2-4; a weak D match, TRBD1 (5 bases). CDR3 length equals 16 residues. V shed 1 base and J shed 4 bases, with 14 bases lying between them. CDR1 is MGHRA and CDR2 is YSYEKL in the germline V gene. The CDR3 coding sequence is TGCGCCAGCAGCCAAGTAGGGGCAGCCCAGAAAAACATTCAGTACTTC. Translation: CASSQVGAAQKNIQYF.

The rearrangement links TRBV5-1 to TRBJ1-2, with a weak D call TRBD1 (6 bases). This CDR3 spans 14 amino acids. With 3 bases removed from V and 3 bases from J, the gap between germline ends came to 12 bases. Germline V lookup: CDR1 SGHRS, CDR2 YFSETQ. CDR3 nucleotide sequence: TGCGCCAGCAGCTGGGGACACACCGACTATGGCTACACCTTC. It is translated as CASSWGHTDYGYTF.

The V and J genes are TRBV4-3 and TRBJ2-7; the D is unclear. There are 14 residues in the CDR3. Germline CDR1 reads LGHNA; CDR2 reads YSLEER. The V gene lost 4 bases and the J gene lost 3 bases, with 13 bases spanning the gap. The DNA for the CDR3 is TGCGCCAGCAGCCCCGCGCAGGTCGGCTACGAGCAGTACTTC. Its protein is CASSPAQVGYEQYF.

The chain has TRBV25-1 and TRBJ2-1; D might be TRBD1 (6 bases). This CDR3 is 13 amino acids long. Germline CDR1 MGHDK, CDR2 SYGVNS. Trimming stripped 2 bases from V and 8 bases from J, with 10 bases between. CDR3: CASSERGNHEQFF. The CDR3 nucleotides are TGTGCCAGCAGTGAAAGGGGGAATCATGAGCAGTTCTTC.

This sequence joins TRBV7-8 and TRBJ2-7; perhaps TRBD2 as D (5 bases). This CDR3 region has 13 residues. The germline CDR1 and CDR2 sequences are SGHVS and FQNEAQ. Trimming shortened V by 5 bases and J by 2 bases, and 10 bases separated the two germline ends. The CDR3 spells CASSARDPYEQYF. DNA for the CDR3: TGTGCCAGCAGCGCACGGGATCCCTACGAGCAGTACTTC.

The rearrangement uses TRBV4-2 and TRBJ1-1; D is possibly TRBD1 (5 bases). V lost 3 bases, J lost 2 bases, and 10 bases lay in between. CDR1 and CDR2 from the germline V gene are LGHNA and YNFKEQ. The CDR3 consists of 14 residues. CDR3 in DNA: TGTGCCAGCAGCCAGGAAGACAGAAACACTGAAGCTTTCTTT. The encoded protein is CASSQEDRNTEAFF.

Comments on this clone: This CDR3 is also generated by other DNA sequences in the sample. This chain connects TRBV6-5 to TRBJ2-7; tentative D call: TRBD1 (5 bases). The CDR3 loop spans 14 amino acids. The V end was cut by 2 bases, the J end by 2 bases, with 10 bases between. Looked up from germline, CDR1 is MNHEY and CDR2 is SVGAGI. CDR3 protein: CASSYGQGAYEQYF. CDR3 sequence (DNA): TGTGCCAGCAGTTACGGGCAGGGCGCCTACGAGCAGTACTTC.

The CDR3 coding sequence is TGCGCCAGCAGCCAGGCAGGGCTCTATAATTCACCCCTCCACTTT. Its translation: CASSQAGLYNSPLHF. V gene TRBV4-1 combines with J gene TRBJ1-6; perhaps TRBD1 as D (5 bases). V lost 3 bases and J 3 bases, leaving 9 bases between the germline ends. Per germline, CDR1 MGHRA and CDR2 YSYEKL. The CDR3 consists of 15 residues.

Concerning this clone itself: An end of the junction does not agree with germline; a read error may underlie this. This chain uses TRBV23-1 with TRBJ2-3; possibly TRBD1 or TRBD2 for D (5 bases each). TRBV23-1 is labeled an ORF, and its function is uncertain. CDR3 length: 15 amino acids. This chain's CDR3 is CASSKSRDSTDTQYF. Written as DNA, the CDR3 is TGCGCCAGCAGTAAATCACGGGACAGCACAGATACGCAGTATTTT.